This T cell receptor beta chain was recovered during a study of T-cell reconstitution after alpha-beta-depleted transplantation in children. The library targeted TCRbeta and was prepared with unique molecular identifiers. A single record per CDR3 protein comes from TCRdb applying MiXCR to the PCR reads. The sample includes over 200,000 distinct CDR3 sequences, roughly 10% of them seen just once. The germline gives CDR1 SGHKS, CDR2 YYEKEE (reference sequence). This CDR3 contains 13 residues. Trimming pared 0 bases from V and 4 bases from J, leaving 5 bases between. This receptor was obtained from a human donor who donated a stem cell graft to a child with acute lymphoblastic leukemia. J is TRBJ1-5 and V is TRBV5-5; D unclear. The sample was PBMCs from the stem cell graft donor, taken from the stem cell graft. CDR3 bases: TGTGCCAGCAGCTTGGTTATAAATCAGCCCCAGCATTTT. It encodes CASSLVINQPQHF.